This TCR beta chain was found in a study of cytomegalovirus exposure and HLA in healthy donors. CDR3 length: 15 residues. Losses at the gene ends were 4 bases for V and 5 bases for J; bases not matched to a gene: 2. The germline CDR1 and CDR2 sequences are LNHDA and SQIVND (reference sequence). The PCR ran on 60 Vbeta and 13 Jbeta primers. Assay: immunoSEQ multiplex PCR; the TCRdb copy retains only in-frame clones and omits some. Here the sample spans 100,000 to 150,000 clones, around 68% being singletons. The TCR originated in a man aged 35-49 years in good health and CMV-seropositive. The chain couples TRBV19 to TRBJ2-1; 13 nucleotides align to TRBD2. The sample taken for sequencing was PBMCs. The CDR3 region is CASSRTSGGHNEQFF. The CDR3 DNA reads as TGTGCCAGTAGTAGGACTAGCGGGGGCCACAATGAGCAGTTCTTC.